A selection of T cell receptor beta chains follows, all from one sample in a study of T cells in Graves' hyperthyroidism and ophthalmopathy. TCRdb ran MiXCR on the multiplex PCR reads and lists one entry per CDR3 protein. The repertoire holds roughly 520,000 distinct CDR3 sequences, with around 22% as singletons. The sequencing input was blood. The receptors come from a woman in her twenties or thirties with Graves' ophthalmopathy. Each CDR3 is given with its conserved first and last residue. Each record gives: V gene, D gene, J gene, clone size, CDR3 length, CDR3 DNA, CDR3 protein. A D gene is named only where the DNA matches it firmly. The listing skips clone size in some rows; elsewhere it reads once, few, many or a size class.

>TRBV12-3/TRBV12-4|-|TRBJ1-5|many|14
TGTGCCAGCAGCCTGGACACGAGCAATCAGCCCCAGCATTTT
CASSLDTSNQPQHF
>TRBV6-5|-|TRBJ2-7|many|15
TGTGCCAGCAGTTACTCTGGGACAAAGCCCTACGAGCAGTACTTC
CASSYSGTKPYEQYF
>TRBV10-2|TRBD2|TRBJ2-7|many|13
TGCGCCAGCAGTGAACTAGCGGGCTACGAGCAGTACTTC
CASSELAGYEQYF
>TRBV4-1|TRBD1|TRBJ2-5|many|18
TGCGCCAGCAGCCAAGTCCATGGACAAGGACAGGGGGTAAAGACCCAGTACTTC
CASSQVHGQGQGVKTQYF
>TRBV7-2|-|TRBJ1-6|-|14
TGTGCCAGCAGCTTAGGGCTCACGAATTCACCCCTCCACTTT
CASSLGLTNSPLHF
>TRBV5-1|-|TRBJ1-3|-|12
TGCGCCAGCAGTCCCCCCTCGGACACCATATATTTT
CASSPPSDTIYF
>TRBV6-1|-|TRBJ1-2|-|17
TGTGCCAGCAGTGAAGTCCGGGAAGGTGGCGGCAACTATGGCTACACCTTC
CASSEVREGGGNYGYTF
>TRBV6-5|-|TRBJ1-2|many|14
TGTGCCAGCAGTTACGATACCCAGAACTATGGCTACACCTTC
CASSYDTQNYGYTF
>TRBV12-3/TRBV12-4|TRBD2|TRBJ2-2|-|17
TGTGCCAGCAGTCTGACTAGCGGGAGTCTTCAAACCGGGGAGCTGTTTTTT
CASSLTSGSLQTGELFF
>TRBV27|-|TRBJ2-2|many|12
TGTGCCACCAGGGTTGACACCGGGGAGCTGTTTTTT
CATRVDTGELFF
>TRBV6-1|-|TRBJ1-3|many|15
TGTGGCGCTTCCTCCGGACTTCACTCTGGAAACACCATATATTTT
CGASSGLHSGNTIYF
>TRBV20-1|TRBD1|TRBJ1-1|many|12
TGCAGTGCTGACAGGGTGAACACTGAAGCTTTCTTT
CSADRVNTEAFF
>TRBV30|-|TRBJ1-1|-|13
TGTGCCTGGCGTTCGGGGCCTGGCACTGAAGCTTTCTTT
CAWRSGPGTEAFF
>TRBV7-9|-|TRBJ2-7|-|13
TGTGCCAGCAGCTTAGAAGAGACCTACGAGCATTACTTC
CASSLEETYEHYF
>TRBV6-1|TRBD1|TRBJ2-5|many|15
TGTGCCAGCAGTGAACGGACAGGGCTTTTTGAGACCCAGTACTTC
CASSERTGLFETQYF
>TRBV5-1|TRBD1|TRBJ1-2|many|15
TGCGCCAGCAGCTTGAGGCAGGGGGGCAACTATGGCTACACCTTC
CASSLRQGGNYGYTF
>TRBV28|-|TRBJ1-2|-|13
TGTGCCAGCAGTTTCCTAGAACTGGGGGGCTACACCTTC
CASSFLELGGYTF
>TRBV11-2|-|TRBJ2-5|many|14
TGTGCCAGCAGCTTAGATCCGGCCCAAGAGACCCAGTACTTC
CASSLDPAQETQYF
>TRBV20-1|-|TRBJ1-1|-|13
TGCAGTGCGCGGACTCTTATGAACACTGAAGCTTTCTTT
CSARTLMNTEAFF
>TRBV28|TRBD2|TRBJ2-2|many|15
TGTGCCAGCAGACCCCGGGACTATAACACCGGGGAGCTGTTTTTT
CASRPRDYNTGELFF
>TRBV28|-|TRBJ1-1|-|14
TGTGCCAGCAGTTCCCAGGACATGAACACTGAAGCTTTCTTT
CASSSQDMNTEAFF
>TRBV27|-|TRBJ1-5|many|15
TGTGCCAGCAGTTTGGACACCTTCAGCAATCAGCCCCAGCATTTT
CASSLDTFSNQPQHF
>TRBV2|-|TRBJ2-5|-|15
TGTGCCAGCAGTGTTGATTTAGCAAAGGGAGAGACCCAGTACTTC
CASSVDLAKGETQYF
>TRBV6-2/TRBV6-3|-|TRBJ2-5|many|16
TGTGCCAGCAGCTTCCCCCCCGGGACTGGAGAAGAGACCCAGTACTTC
CASSFPPGTGEETQYF
>TRBV30|-|TRBJ1-1|many|15
TGTGCCTGGAAAAAGGTGGAGGTAATGAACACTGAAGCTTTCTTT
CAWKKVEVMNTEAFF
>TRBV10-3|-|TRBJ1-1|many|15
TGTGCCATCAGTGAGTCGGAGGTAGGGGTCACTGAAGCTTTCTTT
CAISESEVGVTEAFF
>TRBV5-1|TRBD2|TRBJ2-7|many|13
TGCGCCAGCAGCCGCGGGGGTATTAACGAGCAGTACTTC
CASSRGGINEQYF
>TRBV12-3/TRBV12-4|TRBD2|TRBJ2-7|many|16
TGTGCCAGCAGTCCCGGGACTAGCTCGAGCTCCTACGAGCAGTACTTC
CASSPGTSSSSYEQYF
>TRBV9|TRBD1|TRBJ1-2|-|15
TGTGCCAGCAGCGTAGAGGCCAGGGGGACTAAAGGCTACACCTTC
CASSVEARGTKGYTF
>TRBV5-1|-|TRBJ2-2|many|16
TGCGCCAGCAGCTTCGGTCACCAGGACCCCACCGGGGAGCTGTTTTTT
CASSFGHQDPTGELFF
>TRBV12-3/TRBV12-4|-|TRBJ2-7|-|13
TGTGCCACCGGGGGTAGTCTCTCCTACGAGCAGTACTTC
CATGGSLSYEQYF
>TRBV20-1|TRBD2|TRBJ2-5|-|15
TGCAGTGCTAGAGGGCTAGCGGGGGAAGAAGAGACCCAGTACTTC
CSARGLAGEEETQYF
>TRBV29-1|TRBD1|TRBJ1-2|few|13
TGCAGCGTCCCGGAACAGGGGTTACAAGGCTACACCTTC
CSVPEQGLQGYTF
>TRBV2|-|TRBJ1-2|-|12
TGTGCCAGCTACACATTTAGGGGAGGCTACACCTTC
CASYTFRGGYTF
>TRBV9|-|TRBJ1-2|many|13
TGTGCCAGCACCCGGATCGGAGACTATGGCTACACCTTC
CASTRIGDYGYTF
>TRBV18|-|TRBJ1-1|-|12
TGTGCCAGCTCAATCATGAACACTGAAGCTTTCTTT
CASSIMNTEAFF
>TRBV20-1|TRBD1|TRBJ2-4|-|17
TGCAGTGCTAGATACCTTCAATCCGGGACAGGGGGAAACATTAAGTACTTC
CSARYLQSGTGGNIKYF
>TRBV27|-|TRBJ1-1|-|13
TGTGCCAGCATGGGGGATCGGACGATTGAAGCTTTCTTT
CASMGDRTIEAFF
>TRBV5-1|-|TRBJ2-7|-|20
TGCGCCAGCAGCCGATATCAGACATCCCGTCTCCGGGACCCCGACCACGAGCAGTACTTC
CASSRYQTSRLRDPDHEQYF
>TRBV4-1|-|TRBJ1-1|few|14
TGCGCCAGCAGCCAAGGCCGCGGGGTTACTGAAGCTTTCTTT
CASSQGRGVTEAFF
>TRBV7-2|-|TRBJ2-7|-|15
TGTGCCAGCAGCTTTTTGGCGGTGCCCTCCTACGATCAGTACTTC
CASSFLAVPSYDQYF
>TRBV19|-|TRBJ1-5|many|14
TGTGCCAGTAGGTTACCGGGTGTTTTTCAGCCCCAGCATTTT
CASRLPGVFQPQHF
>TRBV6-2/TRBV6-3|-|TRBJ1-1|many|15
TGTGCCACCCTCGGTCGAGGGTCGGGGAACACTGAAGCTTTCTTT
CATLGRGSGNTEAFF
>TRBV6-5|-|TRBJ2-4|-|14
TGTGCCAGCAGTTACGGAAGGGTTCGGGACATTCAGTACTTC
CASSYGRVRDIQYF
>TRBV12-3/TRBV12-4|-|TRBJ1-5|-|17
TGTGCCAGCAGTTTGGCGGCAGGGTTGGGAAGCAATCAGCCCCAGCATTTT
CASSLAAGLGSNQPQHF
>TRBV27|-|TRBJ2-2|-|16
TGTGCCAGCAGTCCCCACGACAGGATGAACACCGGGGAGCTGTTTTTT
CASSPHDRMNTGELFF
>TRBV28|-|TRBJ1-1|many|8
TGTGCCAGCAATGAAGCTTTCTTT
CASNEAFF
>TRBV7-2|-|TRBJ1-1|many|15
TGTGCCAGCAGCTCGGTTCCCCAACTGAACACTGAAGCTTTCTTT
CASSSVPQLNTEAFF
>TRBV7-6|TRBD2|TRBJ2-4|-|16
TGTGCCAGCAGCTTAGCCCCAGCGGGGACCAAAAACATTAAGTACTTC
CASSLAPAGTKNIKYF
>TRBV12-3/TRBV12-4|-|TRBJ2-2|-|15
TGTGCCAGCAGTTTAGCGACCCCTGGGAGCGGGGAGCTGTTTTTT
CASSLATPGSGELFF
>TRBV20-1|TRBD1|TRBJ2-7|few|14
TGCAGTGCAAGGACAGGAGCGGAAAACTACGAGCAGTACTTC
CSARTGAENYEQYF
>TRBV7-2|TRBD1|TRBJ1-2|many|14
TGTGCCAGCAGCTTGGTTACAGGGGAATATGGCTACACCTTC
CASSLVTGEYGYTF